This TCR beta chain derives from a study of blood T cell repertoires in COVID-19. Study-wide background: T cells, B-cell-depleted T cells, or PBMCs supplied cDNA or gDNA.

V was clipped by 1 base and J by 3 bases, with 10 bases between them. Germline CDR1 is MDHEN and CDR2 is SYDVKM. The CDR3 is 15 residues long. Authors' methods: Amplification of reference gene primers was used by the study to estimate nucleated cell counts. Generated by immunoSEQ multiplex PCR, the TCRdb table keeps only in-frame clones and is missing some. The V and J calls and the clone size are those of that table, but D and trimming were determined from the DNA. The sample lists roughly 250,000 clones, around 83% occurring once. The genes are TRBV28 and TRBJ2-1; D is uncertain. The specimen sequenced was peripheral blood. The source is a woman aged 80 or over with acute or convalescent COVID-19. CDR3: CASSLFRAGYNEQFF. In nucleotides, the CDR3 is TGTGCCAGCAGTTTATTCCGCGCAGGCTACAATGAGCAGTTCTTC.